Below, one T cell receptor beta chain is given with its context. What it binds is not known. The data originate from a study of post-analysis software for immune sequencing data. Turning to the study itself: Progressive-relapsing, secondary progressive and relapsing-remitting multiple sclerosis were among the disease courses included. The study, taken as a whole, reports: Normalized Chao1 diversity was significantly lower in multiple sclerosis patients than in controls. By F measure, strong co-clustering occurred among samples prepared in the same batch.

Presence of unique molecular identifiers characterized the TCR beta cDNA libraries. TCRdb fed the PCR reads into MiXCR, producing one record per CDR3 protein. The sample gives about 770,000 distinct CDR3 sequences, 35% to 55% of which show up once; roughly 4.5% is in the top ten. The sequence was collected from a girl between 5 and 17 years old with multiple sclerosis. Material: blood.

The CDR3 DNA reads TGTGCCAGCAGTGAGACCCTAGCCCCGAAATCCTACGAGCAGTACTTC. It specifies CASSETLAPKSYEQYF. V is TRBV6-1 and J is TRBJ2-7; TRBD2 is a possible D gene (5 bases). The CDR3 contains 16 residues. Trimming took 3 bases from V and 1 from J, leaving 16 bases between them. The germline V gene has CDR1 MNHNS and CDR2 SASEGT.